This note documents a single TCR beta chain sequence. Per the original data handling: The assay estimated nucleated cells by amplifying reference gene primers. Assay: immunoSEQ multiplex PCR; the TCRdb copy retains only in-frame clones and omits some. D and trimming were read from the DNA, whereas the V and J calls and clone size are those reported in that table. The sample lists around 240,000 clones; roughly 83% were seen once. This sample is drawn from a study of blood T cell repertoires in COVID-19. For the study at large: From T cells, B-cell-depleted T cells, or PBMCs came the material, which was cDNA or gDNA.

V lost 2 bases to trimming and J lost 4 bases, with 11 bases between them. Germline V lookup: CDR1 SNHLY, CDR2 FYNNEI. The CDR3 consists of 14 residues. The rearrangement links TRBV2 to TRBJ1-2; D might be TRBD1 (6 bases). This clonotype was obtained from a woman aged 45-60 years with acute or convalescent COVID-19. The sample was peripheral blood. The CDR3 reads CASSEPGQVYGYTF. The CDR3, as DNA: TGTGCCAGCAGTGAACCGGGACAAGTCTATGGCTACACCTTC. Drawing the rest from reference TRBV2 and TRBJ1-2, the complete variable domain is EPEVTQTPSHQVTQMGQEVILRCVPISNHLYFYWYRQILGQKVEFLVSFYNNEISEKSEIFDDQFSVERPDGSNFTLKIRSTKLEDSAMYFCASSEPGQVYGYTFGSGTRLTVV.